This entry lists 15 T cell receptor beta chains sequenced from one sample in a study of CD8 T cells in Susac syndrome. With random hexamers, reverse transcription was performed on roughly 0.5 to 1 ug of RNA. TCRdb called the immunoSEQ multiplex PCR reads again in MiXCR, with one record for every CDR3 protein. The sample gives more than 200,000 distinct CDR3 sequences, 80% to 95% of which show up once; roughly 0.072% is in the top ten. The material sequenced was CD4+ T cells from PBMCs. The receptor source for this set is a human donor with multiple sclerosis.

The J gene is TRBJ1-2, the V gene TRBV6-5, with a tentative D call TRBD1 (6 bases). The length of the CDR3 is 14 residues. The V gene lost 4 bases and the J gene lost 3 bases, with 12 bases spanning the gap. In germline, CDR1 is MNHEY, CDR2 SVGAGI. CDR3 protein: CASSLGGLDYGYTF. DNA for the CDR3: TGTGCCAGCAGTTTAGGGGGGCTGGACTATGGCTACACCTTC.

V usage is TRBV29-1 and J usage is TRBJ2-1, with D possibly being TRBD1 (6 bases). The CDR3 spans 14 residues. V was trimmed by 0 bases and J by 4 bases, leaving 10 bases between them. The germline gives CDR1 SQVTM, CDR2 ANQGSEA. In nucleotides, the CDR3 is TGCAGCGTTGAAGAAGGGGGAACATACAATGAGCAGTTCTTC. Residues: CSVEEGGTYNEQFF.

V is TRBV29-1 and J is TRBJ1-1; D uncertain. The germline V gene has CDR1 SQVTM and CDR2 ANQGSEA. V was cut by 0 bases and J by 0 bases, with 11 bases left in between. The CDR3 contains 15 residues. In DNA form, the CDR3 reads TGCAGCGTTGAAGACACTACTCCTTTGAACACTGAAGCTTTCTTT. Translating it yields CSVEDTTPLNTEAFF.

The chain combines TRBV24-1 with TRBJ2-1, with 7 bases aligning to TRBD1. The germline gives CDR1 KGHDR, CDR2 SFDVKD. CDR3 length: 15 residues. V was pared by 4 bases and J by 5 bases, with 7 bases of the junction left unmatched. The CDR3 nucleotides are TGTGCCACCAGTGAACCAGGGACAGTCCACAATGAGCAGTTCTTC. It specifies CATSEPGTVHNEQFF.

The rearrangement uses TRBV20-1 and TRBJ1-1, with TRBD1 identical over 11 bases. CDR3 length: 17 residues. V was clipped by 5 bases and J by 5 bases; unmatched bases: 16. Looked up from germline, CDR1 is DFQATT and CDR2 is SNEGSKA (reference sequence). CDR3 bases: TGCAGTGCTCCTCTATCAGGACAGGGGGCCGATGTTACTGAAGCTTTCTTT. This gives the protein CSAPLSGQGADVTEAFF.

The chain employs TRBV7-9 and TRBJ2-3, with D possibly matching TRBD2 (5 bases). V gave up 1 base and J gave up 6 bases, with 11 bases separating them. The CDR3 sequence is 14 residues long. The germline gives CDR1 SEHNR, CDR2 FQNEAQ (reference sequence). In DNA form, the CDR3 reads TGTGCCAGCAGCTTAGATACGGACTCGGATACGCAGTATTTT. Translated, it gives CASSLDTDSDTQYF.

V usage is TRBV6-1 and J usage is TRBJ2-1; 12 nucleotides align to TRBD2. V trimming: 7 bases; J trimming: 5 bases; junction bases outside the gene matches: 3. The germline V gene has CDR1 MNHNS and CDR2 SASEGT. The CDR3 spans 14 residues. CDR3 DNA: TGTGCCAGCAAGCGGACTAGCGGGGACAATGAGCAGTTCTTC. This codes for CASKRTSGDNEQFF.

The rearrangement uses TRBV27 and TRBJ2-1; D uncertain. Trimming removed 5 bases at V and 6 bases at J, with 11 bases between. CDR3 size: 13 residues. Per germline, CDR1 MNHEY and CDR2 SMNVEV (reference sequence). The CDR3 bases are TGTGCCAGCAGTCTCGTCTACCGCAATGAGCAGTTCTTC. Translation: CASSLVYRNEQFF.

The chain couples TRBV4-1 to TRBJ1-2; 7 nucleotides match TRBD1. Germline V gives CDR1 MGHRA, CDR2 YSYEKL. Trimming took 2 bases from V and 4 from J; bases not matched to a gene: 7. The CDR3 length is 15 residues. The CDR3 DNA is TGCGCCAGCAGCCAATTCCGGGACAGTCTCTATGGCTACACCTTC. Translating gives CASSQFRDSLYGYTF.

The V and J genes are TRBV7-2 and TRBJ2-5; perhaps TRBD2 as D (6 bases). V dropped 2 bases and J dropped 5 bases, with 15 bases sitting between them. The germline V gene has CDR1 SGHTA and CDR2 FQGNSA. This CDR3 is 15 amino acids long. For the CDR3, the DNA is TGTGCCAGCAGCTTATCGGCGGGGTTTACGGAGACCCAGTACTTC. Translating gives CASSLSAGFTETQYF.

The chain uses TRBV3-1 and TRBJ2-1, with D tentatively TRBD1 or TRBD2 (6 bases each). Germline V gene data show CDR1 as LGHDT and CDR2 as YNNKEL (reference sequence). V shed 2 bases and J shed 7 bases, with 15 bases lying between them. The length of the CDR3 is 15 residues. CDR3 sequence (DNA): TGTGCCAGCAGCCAATGGGGGGCCGCGTCTAATGAGCAGTTCTTC. It translates to CASSQWGAASNEQFF.

The chain employs TRBV3-1 and TRBJ1-2; TRBD1 matches 7 bases. Trimming cost V 7 bases and J 4 bases; bases outside gene matches: 12. Germline CDR1 is LGHDT and CDR2 is YNNKEL (reference sequence). The CDR3 covers 15 residues. The CDR3 DNA reads as TGTGCCAGCACCCCTGGGACAGACGCTAGCTATGGCTACACCTTC. Residues: CASTPGTDASYGYTF.

The chain carries TRBV5-1 and TRBJ2-5; possible D gene TRBD2, 5 bases. This CDR3 comprises 14 residues. The V and J ends lost 4 bases and 1 base respectively, with 11 bases between them. Germline assignment: CDR1 SGHRS and CDR2 YFSETQ. The CDR3 loop reads CASSIGLLQETQYF. The CDR3 nucleotides are TGCGCCAGCAGCATCGGACTCCTCCAAGAGACCCAGTACTTC.

This clonotype has just a few counts. The chain uses TRBV28 and TRBJ2-7, with D unresolved. Germline loops: CDR1 MDHEN, CDR2 SYDVKM. V was pared by 8 bases and J by 1 base, with 9 bases between. The CDR3 contains 12 residues. CDR3 amino acids: CASGEWSYEQYF. The CDR3 DNA reads as TGTGCCAGCGGGGAATGGTCCTACGAGCAGTACTTC.

V is TRBV29-1 and J is TRBJ2-3; D might be TRBD2 (7 bases). Per the germline V gene, CDR1 is SQVTM and CDR2 is ANQGSEA. The CDR3 length is 14 residues. The V end was cut by 4 bases, the J end by 9 bases, with 20 bases between. CDR3 coding DNA: TGCAGCGTTGGTGGGCGGGGGCCTTTGGACACGCAGTATTTT. It specifies CSVGGRGPLDTQYF.